This TCR beta chain derives from a study of early T cells in non-severe SARS-CoV-2 infection. Study-wide context: The sequenced material was bulk RNA from unsorted whole blood, and its chains were unpaired. Study-wide results and caveats: The matching step, a VDJdb search, favored anti-spike CD8 responses and missed private and CD4 specificities.

Per germline, CDR1 SGHNT and CDR2 YENEEA. The CDR3 runs to 14 residues. V was cut by 2 bases and J by 5 bases, with 9 bases left in between. Unique molecular identifiers (one per individual cDNA molecule) were attached. Via MiXCR, TCRdb re-called the 5' RACE reads, giving one row per CDR3 protein. Of about 83,000 distinct CDR3 sequences listed, roughly a tenth were seen once; the top ten hold 8%. A few counts support this clonotype. Its specificity is unknown. Sequenced material: whole blood, taken at baseline. The TCR was taken from an adult who was a healthcare worker with PCR-confirmed SARS-CoV-2 infection or an uninfected control (not recorded which). The gene calls are TRBV11-3 and TRBJ2-2; D is undetermined. In nucleotides, the CDR3 is TGTGCCAGCAGCTTACATAACAGTACCGGGGAGCTGTTTTTT. It is translated as CASSLHNSTGELFF.